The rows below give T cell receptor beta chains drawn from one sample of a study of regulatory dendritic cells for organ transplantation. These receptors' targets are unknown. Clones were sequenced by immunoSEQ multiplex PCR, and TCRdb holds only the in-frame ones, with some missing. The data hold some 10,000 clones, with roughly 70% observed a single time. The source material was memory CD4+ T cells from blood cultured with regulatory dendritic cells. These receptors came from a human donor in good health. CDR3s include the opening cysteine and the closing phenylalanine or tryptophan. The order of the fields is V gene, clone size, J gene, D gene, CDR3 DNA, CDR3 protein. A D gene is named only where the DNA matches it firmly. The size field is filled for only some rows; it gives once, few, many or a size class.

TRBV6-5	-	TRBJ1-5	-	TGTGCCAGCAGTTCTCAGGGGAATCAGCCCCAGCATTTT	CASSSQGNQPQHF
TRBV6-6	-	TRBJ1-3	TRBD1	TGTGCCAGCAGTTCGACAGGGATTTCTGGAAACACCATATATTTT	CASSSTGISGNTIYF
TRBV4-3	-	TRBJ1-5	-	TGCGCCAGCAGCCAAGAGTGGGCAGGGGATCAGCCCCAGCATTTT	CASSQEWAGDQPQHF
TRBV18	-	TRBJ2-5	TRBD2	TGTGCCAGCTCACCACCGGGGAGGGCAGAGACCCAGTACTTC	CASSPPGRAETQYF
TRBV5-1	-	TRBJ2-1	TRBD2	TGCGCCAGCAGCCCGGGGGGGTGGGGGATCAATGAGCAGTTCTTC	CASSPGGWGINEQFF
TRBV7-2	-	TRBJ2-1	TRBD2	TGTGCCAGCAGCCATTCCTCCTCTACTAGCGGGGGAATCCAGTTCTTC	CASSHSSSTSGGIQFF
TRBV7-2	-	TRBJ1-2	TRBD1	TGTGCCAGCAGCTCTAGACAGGGGAACTATGGCTACACCTTC	CASSSRQGNYGYTF
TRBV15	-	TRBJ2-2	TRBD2	TGTGCCACCAGCAGGGAAATTCTTCTAGCGGGGGGCCTCACCGGGGAGCTGTTTTTT	CATSREILLAGGLTGELFF
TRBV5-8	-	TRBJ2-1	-	TGTGCCAGCAGCTTGAGGGGAAGCTCCTACAATGAGCAGTTCTTC	CASSLRGSSYNEQFF
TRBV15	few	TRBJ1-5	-	TGTGCCACCAACCATGGGGGGGGCCAGCCCCAGCATTTT	CATNHGGGQPQHF
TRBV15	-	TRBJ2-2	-	TGTGCCACCAGCAGAGAAAGACTAGTTGGACCCGGGGAGCTGTTTTTT	CATSRERLVGPGELFF
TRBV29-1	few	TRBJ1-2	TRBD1	TGCAGCGACACAGGGGGCTATGGCTACACCTTC	CSDTGGYGYTF
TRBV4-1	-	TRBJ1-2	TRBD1	TGCGCCAGCGGGGGACAGGGGGCCCTAAGGGACTATGGCTACACCTTC	CASGGQGALRDYGYTF
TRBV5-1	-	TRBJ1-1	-	TGCGCCAGCAGCTCGACCGGGACAAGGGGCACTGAAGCTTTCTTT	CASSSTGTRGTEAFF
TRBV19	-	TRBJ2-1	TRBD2	TGTGCCAGTAGTATCCTCCGGCTAGCGGGGAGGGGCTCCTACAATGAGCAGTTCTTC	CASSILRLAGRGSYNEQFF